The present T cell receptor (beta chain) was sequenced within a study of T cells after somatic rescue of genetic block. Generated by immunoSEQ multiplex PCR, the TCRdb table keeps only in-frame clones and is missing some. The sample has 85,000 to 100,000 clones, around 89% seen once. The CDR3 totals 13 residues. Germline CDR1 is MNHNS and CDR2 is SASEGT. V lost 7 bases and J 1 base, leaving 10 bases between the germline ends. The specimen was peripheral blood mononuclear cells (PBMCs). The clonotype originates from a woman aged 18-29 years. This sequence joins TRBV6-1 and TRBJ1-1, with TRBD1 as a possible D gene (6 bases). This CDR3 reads CASTQGGNTEAFF. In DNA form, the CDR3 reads TGTGCCAGCACCCAAGGGGGGAACACTGAAGCTTTCTTT.